This TCR beta chain was observed in a study of CD8 T cells in ankylosing spondylitis. Study results and limitations: Previously reported in reactive arthritis synovial fluid and blood were some of the motif variants.

TCRdb processed the 5' RACE reads anew with MiXCR; each CDR3 protein has one entry. The table has 150,000 or so distinct CDR3 sequences, about 9.9% seen once. Germline V gives CDR1 GTSNPN, CDR2 SVGIG (reference sequence). Trimming took off 6 bases at V and 0 bases at J, with 12 bases between the two ends. CDR3 size: 14 residues. For this clonotype: The antigen is undetermined.

The source material was blood, either unsorted or a sorted T cell fraction (not recorded which). V is TRBV30 and J is TRBJ2-1; D not resolved. The origin of this receptor is a male donor with ankylosing spondylitis or in good health (not recorded which). In DNA, the CDR3 is TGTGCCTGCCAAGGAGCCAGCTCCTACAATGAGCAGTTCTTC. It codes for CACQGASSYNEQFF.